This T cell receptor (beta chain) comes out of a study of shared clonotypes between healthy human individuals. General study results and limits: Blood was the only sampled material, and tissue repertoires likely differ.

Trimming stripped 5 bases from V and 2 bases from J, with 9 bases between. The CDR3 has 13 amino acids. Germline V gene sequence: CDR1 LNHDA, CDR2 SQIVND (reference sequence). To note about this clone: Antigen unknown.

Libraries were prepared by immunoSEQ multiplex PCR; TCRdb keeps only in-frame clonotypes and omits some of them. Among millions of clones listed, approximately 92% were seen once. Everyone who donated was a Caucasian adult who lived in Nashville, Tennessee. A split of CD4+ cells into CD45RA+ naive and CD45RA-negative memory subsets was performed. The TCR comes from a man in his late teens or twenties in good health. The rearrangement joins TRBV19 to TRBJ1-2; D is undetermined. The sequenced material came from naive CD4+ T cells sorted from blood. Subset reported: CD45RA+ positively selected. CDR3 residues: CASSFSANYGYTF. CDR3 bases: TGTGCCAGTAGTTTCTCGGCAAACTATGGCTACACCTTC.